This entry concerns a single TCR beta chain. A much bigger clone sits one base away, suggesting this may be a read error. This sample is drawn from a study of regulatory T cells in long-lasting Graves disease. Trimming left V 6 bases short and J 0 bases short, with 8 bases between. The length of the CDR3 is 14 residues. Documented time point: newly diagnosed GD, antithyroid drugs for less than 3 months. PBMC RNA was the source of the TCR library. CDR3 regions were amplified by Arm-PCR using iRepertoire HTBI primers to build TCR beta libraries. TCRdb ran MiXCR on the multiplex PCR reads and lists one entry per CDR3 protein. The repertoire includes around 450,000 distinct CDR3 sequences, under 15% of them detected once, and over 15% sits in the top ten. The sample also formed part of further work on T cells in Graves' hyperthyroidism and ophthalmopathy.

The chain uses TRBV12-3 or TRBV12-4 and TRBJ2-2, with D perhaps matching TRBD1 (6 bases). This sequence originates from a woman aged 30 to 39 with Graves disease. Sequencing used peripheral blood mononuclear cells (PBMCs), obtained at new diagnosis, from a patient treated with antithyroid drugs. As DNA, the CDR3 is TGTGCCAGCAGACGACAGGCGAACACCGGGGAGCTGTTTTTT. This codes for CASRRQANTGELFF.